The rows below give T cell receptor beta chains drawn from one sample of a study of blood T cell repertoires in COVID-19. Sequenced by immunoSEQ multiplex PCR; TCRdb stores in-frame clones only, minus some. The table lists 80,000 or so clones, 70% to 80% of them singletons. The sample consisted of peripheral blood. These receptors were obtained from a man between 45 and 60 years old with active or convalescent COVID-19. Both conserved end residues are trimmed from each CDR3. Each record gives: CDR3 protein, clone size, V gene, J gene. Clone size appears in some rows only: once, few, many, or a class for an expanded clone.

CDR3aa: ASSGPENTGELF; abundance: .; v_gene: TRBV6-5; j_gene: TRBJ2-2
CDR3aa: ASSTLGTAGEQY; abundance: .; v_gene: TRBV19; j_gene: TRBJ2-7
CDR3aa: ASTPDRVPGNTIY; abundance: .; v_gene: TRBV19; j_gene: TRBJ1-3
CDR3aa: ASPSAAEGAF; abundance: .; v_gene: TRBV9; j_gene: TRBJ1-1
CDR3aa: AWSLQNSNQPQH; abundance: .; v_gene: TRBV30; j_gene: TRBJ1-5
CDR3aa: SAPYRAEAF; abundance: .; v_gene: TRBV20-1; j_gene: TRBJ1-1
CDR3aa: ASSDRDRGPSSGNTIY; abundance: .; v_gene: TRBV9; j_gene: TRBJ1-3
CDR3aa: ASSYPTGQGYEQY; abundance: .; v_gene: TRBV6-5; j_gene: TRBJ2-7
CDR3aa: ASSYRDKGSPLH; abundance: once; v_gene: TRBV6-5; j_gene: TRBJ1-6
CDR3aa: ASSYHPGTNTEAF; abundance: .; v_gene: TRBV2; j_gene: TRBJ1-1
CDR3aa: ATSREPGLAGNNIQY; abundance: .; v_gene: TRBV15; j_gene: TRBJ2-4
CDR3aa: ASSLGDRRHQPQH; abundance: .; v_gene: TRBV5-6; j_gene: TRBJ1-5
CDR3aa: ASSLVGTGRHEQY; abundance: .; v_gene: TRBV5-5; j_gene: TRBJ2-7
CDR3aa: ASSVDRGGYT; abundance: .; v_gene: TRBV9; j_gene: TRBJ1-2
CDR3aa: ASSEAHRASSGNTIY; abundance: .; v_gene: TRBV6-1; j_gene: TRBJ1-3
CDR3aa: ASSLGQGASKNIQY; abundance: .; v_gene: TRBV5-4; j_gene: TRBJ2-4
CDR3aa: ASSIQGDGYT; abundance: .; v_gene: TRBV11-1; j_gene: TRBJ1-2
CDR3aa: ASVRDGLSEAF; abundance: .; v_gene: TRBV6-5; j_gene: TRBJ1-1
CDR3aa: ASSQGLTQYNEKLF; abundance: .; v_gene: TRBV4-3; j_gene: TRBJ1-4
CDR3aa: ASSGFSGGGANEQF; abundance: .; v_gene: TRBV9; j_gene: TRBJ2-1
CDR3aa: ASSLGPMSGADTQY; abundance: .; v_gene: TRBV27; j_gene: TRBJ2-3
CDR3aa: ASSFRGTSSGNTIY; abundance: .; v_gene: TRBV7-2; j_gene: TRBJ1-3
CDR3aa: AWSRYRDYNSPLH; abundance: few; v_gene: TRBV30; j_gene: TRBJ1-6
CDR3aa: ASSPPIGGSNTGELF; abundance: .; v_gene: TRBV18; j_gene: TRBJ2-2
CDR3aa: ATSDPSDGSGRDNEQF; abundance: .; v_gene: TRBV24-1; j_gene: TRBJ2-1
CDR3aa: ASSPGPGTYEQY; abundance: .; v_gene: TRBV6-5; j_gene: TRBJ2-7
CDR3aa: ASSLPGGDTQY; abundance: .; v_gene: TRBV11-2; j_gene: TRBJ2-3
CDR3aa: AILRRGLEDTQY; abundance: .; v_gene: TRBV10-3; j_gene: TRBJ2-3
CDR3aa: ASSRTGQGEETQY; abundance: .; v_gene: TRBV5-4; j_gene: TRBJ2-5
CDR3aa: ASSFGTSFFVGEQY; abundance: few; v_gene: TRBV7-2; j_gene: TRBJ2-7
CDR3aa: ASSNYKTSGGPYEQY; abundance: .; v_gene: TRBV21-1; j_gene: TRBJ2-7
CDR3aa: ASGLQVMGPAF; abundance: once; v_gene: TRBV12-5; j_gene: TRBJ1-1
CDR3aa: ASSRMRDFSTDTQY; abundance: .; v_gene: TRBV4-1; j_gene: TRBJ2-3
CDR3aa: SVRKGGGQPQH; abundance: .; v_gene: TRBV29-1; j_gene: TRBJ1-5
CDR3aa: ASSQSGGSSYNEQF; abundance: .; v_gene: TRBV6-2/TRBV6-3; j_gene: TRBJ2-1
CDR3aa: ASSITAGPTQPQH; abundance: .; v_gene: TRBV7-2; j_gene: TRBJ1-5
CDR3aa: ASSLGGNTEAF; abundance: .; v_gene: TRBV12-3/TRBV12-4; j_gene: TRBJ1-1
CDR3aa: ASSEGPGRGDTQY; abundance: .; v_gene: TRBV6-1; j_gene: TRBJ2-3
CDR3aa: ASSNSNRLNTEAF; abundance: .; v_gene: TRBV21-1; j_gene: TRBJ1-1
CDR3aa: ASSPTSGWQETQY; abundance: .; v_gene: TRBV7-3; j_gene: TRBJ2-5
CDR3aa: ASSLGGQVTEAF; abundance: once; v_gene: TRBV11-2; j_gene: TRBJ1-1
CDR3aa: ASSVTGGMNEQF; abundance: .; v_gene: TRBV19; j_gene: TRBJ2-1
CDR3aa: ASSYKAADEQY; abundance: few; v_gene: TRBV6-5; j_gene: TRBJ2-7
CDR3aa: ASRWGGTDTQY; abundance: .; v_gene: TRBV19; j_gene: TRBJ2-3
CDR3aa: ASSHQKGQRNVTYGYT; abundance: once; v_gene: TRBV3-1/TRBV3-2; j_gene: TRBJ1-2
CDR3aa: ASRDGRAGFEKLF; abundance: .; v_gene: TRBV5-4; j_gene: TRBJ1-4
CDR3aa: ASSFRTGDSPLH; abundance: .; v_gene: TRBV11-1; j_gene: TRBJ1-6
CDR3aa: ASSLAGGPDTQY; abundance: .; v_gene: TRBV11-1; j_gene: TRBJ2-3
CDR3aa: ASSLGGIQETQY; abundance: .; v_gene: TRBV7-3; j_gene: TRBJ2-5
CDR3aa: AITTGGSYNEQF; abundance: .; v_gene: TRBV10-3; j_gene: TRBJ2-1
CDR3aa: ASSLRTDSNQPQH; abundance: .; v_gene: TRBV19; j_gene: TRBJ1-5
CDR3aa: SADKNTEAF; abundance: .; v_gene: TRBV29-1; j_gene: TRBJ1-1
CDR3aa: ASSPMDNFVQY; abundance: many; v_gene: TRBV7-9; j_gene: TRBJ2-7
CDR3aa: ASSQRGEQETQY; abundance: .; v_gene: TRBV6-2/TRBV6-3; j_gene: TRBJ2-5
CDR3aa: ASSTGQRTYEQY; abundance: .; v_gene: TRBV6-6; j_gene: TRBJ2-7
CDR3aa: ASSLASSGGANEQF; abundance: once; v_gene: TRBV7-6; j_gene: TRBJ2-1
CDR3aa: ASSYLAGQETQY; abundance: .; v_gene: TRBV6-5; j_gene: TRBJ2-5
CDR3aa: ASSQARVAGGYTYNEQF; abundance: .; v_gene: TRBV3-1/TRBV3-2; j_gene: TRBJ2-1